Described below is a single TCR beta chain sequence and its context. The antigen is not known. Measured with immunoSEQ multiplex PCR; TCRdb has only the in-frame clones, and not every one. The data hold some 110,000 clones, with approximately 89% observed a single time. This sample is part of a study of cytomegalovirus exposure and HLA in healthy donors. Overall study: According to later analysis, the same platform produced the 120 validation and 600 to 800 first-cohort repertoires.

Study-wide results and caveats: Despite most TCR sequences being rare, some public TCRs occurred in many donors. Cytomegalovirus association was assigned to over 150 TCR beta chains.

The source of this sequence is a man younger than 35 in good health and CMV-seronegative. Sequencing used PBMCs.

This chain's CDR3 is CASIRDSPPDEQFF. DNA of the CDR3: TGTGCCAGTATCCGGGACTCCCCCCCGGATGAGCAGTTCTTC. The rearrangement uses TRBV21-1 and TRBJ2-1; the D call of TRBD2 is as the table states it, not checked on the DNA. TRBV21-1 is a pseudogene locus. The CDR3 spans 14 residues.